The 24 T cell receptor beta chains given below trace back to one sample, sequenced in a study of spatial heterogeneity in lung cancer (dated by TCRdb to about 2019). The time point label, as the study defines it: blood at routine non-recurrence follow-up after resection. Preparation of the library involved 5' RACE. Data came from a NextSeq 500. TCRdb passed the public sequencing reads through fastp at Q25 and MiXCR, retaining productive beta sequences. A single entry per CDR3 protein holds the most common genes and DNA from its merged rows. The sample has some 1,200 distinct CDR3 sequences on record, roughly 27% of them singletons. The ten biggest clones cover 30% of the sample. The specimen was PBMCs, collected at follow-up. The receptors come from a male donor with early-stage non-small cell lung cancer.

This clonotype has a handful of counts. The J gene is TRBJ2-2, the V gene TRBV9, with D unresolved. CDR3 length equals 14 residues. Per germline, CDR1 SGDLS and CDR2 YYNGEE. V gave up 0 bases and J gave up 1 base, with 4 bases separating them. In nucleotides, the CDR3 is TGTGCCAGCAGCGTAGGACAGAACACCGGGGAGCTGTTTTTT. This codes for CASSVGQNTGELFF.

Only a few counts were recorded for this clonotype. The V and J genes are TRBV28 and TRBJ1-1; 9 positions agree with TRBD1. Trimming took 3 bases from V and 6 from J; bases not matched to a gene: 8. The CDR3 is 15 amino acids. Germline V gene data show CDR1 as MDHEN and CDR2 as SYDVKM. CDR3 nucleotide sequence: TGTGCCAGCAGTTTTAACAGGGGGCACGTAGCTGAAGCTTTCTTT. It is translated as CASSFNRGHVAEAFF. Drawing the rest from reference TRBV28 and TRBJ1-1, the complete variable domain is DVKVTQSSRYLVKRTGEKVFLECVQDMDHENMFWYRQDPGLGLRLIYFSYDVKMKEKGDIPEGYSVSREKKERFSLILESASTNQTSMYLCASSFNRGHVAEAFFGQGTRLTVV.

This clonotype is deemed large (0.1 to 1%). In DNA, the CDR3 is TGTGCCAGCAGTGAATCGGACAGGGGAGTGAACACTGAAGCTTTCTTT. Translated: CASSESDRGVNTEAFF. The genes are TRBV12-3 or TRBV12-4 and TRBJ1-1; 9 positions match TRBD1. This CDR3 has 16 residues. Trimming cost V 5 bases and J 0 bases; bases outside gene matches: 7.

This clonotype has more than one count but fewer than ten. V usage is TRBV5-1 and J usage is TRBJ2-7; D is ambiguous. This CDR3 is 13 amino acids long. Trimming shortened V by 0 bases and J by 5 bases, and 9 bases separated the two germline ends. CDR1 and CDR2 from the germline V gene are SGHRS and YFSETQ. The DNA for the CDR3 is TGCGCCAGCAGCTTGGGTAAGGATAACGAGCAGTACTTC. It codes for CASSLGKDNEQYF.

The V and J genes are TRBV7-8 and TRBJ2-5; 10 nucleotides line up with TRBD2. Trimming at V came to 5 bases and at J to 2 bases, leaving 5 bases not matched to a gene. Germline values: CDR1 SGHVS, CDR2 FQNEAQ. This CDR3 is 15 amino acids long. Here the CDR3 reads CASSPTSGSQETQYF. CDR3 DNA sequence: TGTGCCAGCAGCCCGACTAGCGGGTCACAAGAGACCCAGTACTTC.

This sequence joins TRBV6-2 or TRBV6-3 and TRBJ2-7; TRBD2 is a possible D gene (5 bases). The V gene's germline CDR1 is MNHEY and CDR2 SVGEGT. V lost 8 bases to trimming and J lost 3 bases, with 8 bases between them. The CDR3 sequence is 11 residues long. CDR3 coding DNA: TGTGCCAGCTCTGGGAGCTACGAGCAGTACTTC. Its translation is CASSGSYEQYF.

This clonotype was seen ten or more times. The chain uses TRBV12-3 or TRBV12-4 and TRBJ2-1; D unclear. V shed 3 bases and J shed 0 bases, with 6 bases lying between them. The CDR3 sequence is 14 residues long. The CDR3 is CASSFDLSYNEQFF. The CDR3, as DNA: TGTGCCAGCAGTTTCGACCTCTCCTACAATGAGCAGTTCTTC.

This clonotype was detected a few times. This sequence joins TRBV20-1 and TRBJ1-4, with 7 nucleotides matching TRBD1. The CDR3 is 14 residues long. Germline lookup yields CDR1 DFQATT and CDR2 SNEGSKA (reference sequence). Trimming cost V 6 bases and J 2 bases; bases outside gene matches: 6. The CDR3 DNA follows: TGCAGTGCACACACAGGGGTGACTAATGAAAAACTGTTTTTT. This encodes CSAHTGVTNEKLFF.

This chain connects TRBV12-3 or TRBV12-4 to TRBJ2-4; 8 bases are a match to TRBD2. This CDR3 is built from 16 residues. The V and J ends lost 6 bases and 9 bases, in that order; junction bases with no gene match: 16. For the CDR3, the DNA is TGTGCCAGCAGCCCCCCGGGGGCGGGAGGAAGGGGCATTCAGTACTTC. It specifies CASSPPGAGGRGIQYF.

This clonotype was found many times. The genes are TRBV24-1 and TRBJ2-1; TRBD2 matches 7 bases. The CDR3 consists of 15 residues. Germline V gene data show CDR1 as KGHDR and CDR2 as SFDVKD. With 2 bases clipped from V and 7 bases from J, the junction kept 7 bases outside the gene matches. The CDR3 DNA is TGTGCCACCAGTGATTGGGACTGGGGGGGAAATGAGCAGTTCTTC. This translates into CATSDWDWGGNEQFF.

In this sample, this clonotype is large. V usage is TRBV19 and J usage is TRBJ2-5, with 11 bases identical to TRBD1. The V segment lost 10 bases and the J segment 5 bases; nucleotides outside the gene matches: 9. The germline CDR1 and CDR2 sequences are LNHDA and SQIVND (reference sequence). CDR3 length equals 14 residues. The CDR3 sequence: CATRDRGTSETQYF. CDR3 nucleotides: TGTGCCACCAGGGACAGGGGGACCTCGGAGACCCAGTACTTC.

The CDR3 here is CSVEVGGDDTQYF. CDR3 nucleotide sequence: TGCAGCGTTGAAGTTGGGGGAGATGATACGCAGTATTTT. V is TRBV29-1 and J is TRBJ2-3, with D perhaps TRBD1 or TRBD2 (5 bases each). CDR3 length: 13 amino acids. CDR1 is SQVTM and CDR2 is ANQGSEA in the germline V gene. Trimming took off 1 base at V and 6 bases at J, with 11 bases between the two ends.

By sample share, this clonotype is large. The rearrangement joins TRBV9 to TRBJ1-1, with 9 bases matching TRBD1. The trim removed 3 bases at V and 10 bases at J, leaving 4 bases unmatched. Germline assignment: CDR1 SGDLS and CDR2 YYNGEE. This CDR3 contains 12 residues. The CDR3 DNA reads as TGTGCCAGCAGCGCTCCGGGACAGGGAGCTTTCTTT. It yields the protein CASSAPGQGAFF.

This clonotype appeared many times. This chain connects TRBV20-1 to TRBJ1-6; D may be TRBD1 (6 bases). Germline values: CDR1 DFQATT, CDR2 SNEGSKA (reference sequence). V shed 6 bases and J shed 7 bases, with 19 bases lying between them. The CDR3 covers 15 residues. The CDR3 protein is CSATDVQGGNSPLHF. The DNA of the CDR3 is TGCAGTGCAACAGACGTACAGGGCGGGAATTCACCCCTCCACTTT.

The genes are TRBV29-1 and TRBJ1-2; D remains ambiguous. The CDR3 length is 13 residues. The germline V and J ends were trimmed by 0 bases and 7 bases, with 12 bases remaining between them. Germline values: CDR1 SQVTM, CDR2 ANQGSEA. This chain's CDR3 is CSVEEDRHRGYTF. The CDR3 DNA sequence: TGCAGCGTTGAAGAGGACCGACACCGTGGCTACACCTTC. The complete variable domain, with remaining parts taken from reference TRBV29-1 and TRBJ1-2, reads SAVISQKPSRDICQRGTSLTIQCQVDSQVTMMFWYRQQPGQSLTLIATANQGSEATYESGFVIDKFPISRPNLTFSTLTVSNMSPEDSSIYLCSVEEDRHRGYTFGSGTRLTVV.

The rearrangement uses TRBV7-8 and TRBJ2-3; 7 nucleotides line up with TRBD2. Trimming cost V 5 bases and J 0 bases; bases outside gene matches: 20. This CDR3 is 20 amino acids long. CDR1 is SGHVS, CDR2 FQNEAQ, per germline. The CDR3 DNA reads as TGTGCCAGCAGCCTACCCGTCGGGGGGAGGGCGAGTAGAAGCACAGATACGCAGTATTTT. This sequence encodes CASSLPVGGRASRSTDTQYF.

This clonotype ranks as large. This chain uses TRBV14 with TRBJ2-1; D gene uncertain. The CDR3 has 12 amino acids. From germline, CDR1 is SGHDN and CDR2 FVKESK. V lost 0 bases, J lost 7 bases, and 4 bases lay in between. The CDR3 region has the DNA TGTGCCAGCAGCCAAGAGAAAAATGAGCAGTTCTTC. Its protein is CASSQEKNEQFF.

The V gene is TRBV2, the J gene TRBJ2-1; the match to TRBD2 covers 7 bases. Unmatched junction bases numbered 5, after V lost 3 bases and J lost 0 bases. CDR3 size: 16 residues. Germline V gene sequence: CDR1 SNHLY, CDR2 FYNNEI. DNA of the CDR3: TGTGCCAGCAGTGATTTGGGAGGGAGCTCCTACAATGAGCAGTTCTTC. Translating it yields CASSDLGGSSYNEQFF.

Sample share makes this clonotype medium-sized. The rearrangement uses TRBV10-2 and TRBJ1-2; 7 bases are a match to TRBD1. Germline trimming cut 6 bases from V and 3 bases from J; bases unmatched to any gene: 4. CDR1 and CDR2 from the germline V gene are WSHSY and SAAADI. CDR3 length: 13 amino acids. CDR3 nucleotides: TGCGCCAGCAGCAGGACAGGCGACTATGGCTACACCTTC. Protein sequence: CASSRTGDYGYTF.

Within the sample, this clonotype is medium-sized. The chain is built from TRBV19 and TRBJ2-3, with unresolved D. In germline, CDR1 is LNHDA, CDR2 SQIVND (reference sequence). V gave up 8 bases and J gave up 2 bases, with 8 bases separating them. There are 12 residues in the CDR3. CDR3 DNA: TGTGCCAGTGGGGAATTCACAGATACGCAGTATTTT. It translates to CASGEFTDTQYF.

This clonotype was seen at least ten times. The chain carries TRBV7-2 and TRBJ2-1; 9 bases are shared with TRBD2. The CDR3 is made up of 16 amino acids. Germline CDR1 SGHTA, CDR2 FQGNSA. V gave up 5 bases and J gave up 0 bases; unmatched junction bases: 5. The CDR3 sequence is CASSPSGAFSYNEQFF. DNA for the CDR3: TGTGCCAGCAGCCCTAGCGGGGCTTTCTCCTACAATGAGCAGTTCTTC.

The V call is TRBV11-2, the J call TRBJ2-3; D is ambiguous. V was clipped by 0 bases and J by 6 bases, with 7 bases between them. CDR1 and CDR2 from the germline V gene are SGHAT and FQNNGV. The CDR3 totals 13 residues. The CDR3 nucleotides are TGTGCCAGCAGCTTAGATTTGGGCGATACGCAGTATTTT. Its protein product is CASSLDLGDTQYF.

This clonotype was observed a few times. The rearrangement joins TRBV4-2 to TRBJ2-2; D possibly corresponds to TRBD1 (5 bases). Trimming shortened V by 0 bases and J by 1 base, and 12 bases separated the two germline ends. The V gene's germline CDR1 is LGHNA and CDR2 YNFKEQ. There are 17 residues in the CDR3. The CDR3 nucleotides read TGTGCCAGCAGCCAAGATGGCGAGACAGTGAACACCGGGGAGCTGTTTTTT. It specifies CASSQDGETVNTGELFF.

This clonotype qualifies as medium-sized (0.01 to 0.1%). The CDR3 reads CASSAIYGSADTQYF. The CDR3 bases are TGTGCCAGCAGTGCTATCTATGGGTCAGCAGATACGCAGTATTTT. The gene calls are TRBV6-1 and TRBJ2-3, with no clear D. CDR3 length: 15 residues. Germline V gene data show CDR1 as MNHNS and CDR2 as SASEGT. Trimming stripped 4 bases from V and 4 bases from J, with 15 bases between.